The T cell receptor beta chain under discussion was sequenced for a study of control samples from healthy donors and cancer patients. Only in-frame clones appear in the TCRdb table, and some are missing; sequencing was by immunoSEQ multiplex PCR. Among roughly 120,000 clones listed, 70% to 90% were seen once. This clone was counted only a few times. Germline V gives CDR1 LGHNA, CDR2 YNFKEQ. The CDR3 length is 19 residues. Trimming removed 0 bases from V and 4 bases from J; junction bases left unmatched: 13. Sequencing input: blood. This sequence was found in a man aged 35 to 55 in good health. The J gene is TRBJ1-4, the V gene TRBV4-2, with 8 nucleotides matching TRBD1. The CDR3 DNA follows: TGTGCCAGCAGCCAAGATTGGAGGGGCAGGGGGCTTCATAATGAAAAACTGTTTTTT. Translating gives CASSQDWRGRGLHNEKLFF.